What follows are 4 T cell receptor beta chains derived from one specimen sequenced in a study of T cell responses to AZD1222 COVID-19 vaccine. This table comes from immunoSEQ multiplex PCR, and its TCRdb copy is limited to in-frame clones, with some not included. This table holds under 100,000 clones, 88% found once. Sequenced here: peripheral blood, sampled on day 0 of AZD1222 vaccination. Source of these receptors: an adult in good health.

The rearrangement uses TRBV5-5 and TRBJ1-2; D remains ambiguous. Germline-derived CDR1 and CDR2 are SGHKS and YYEKEE (reference sequence). The V gene lost 5 bases and the J gene lost 0 bases, with 14 bases spanning the gap. This CDR3 region has 15 residues. CDR3 region: CASSSPETPNYGYTF. In DNA, the CDR3 is TGTGCCAGCAGTTCGCCGGAAACACCTAACTATGGCTACACCTTC.

The CDR3 nucleotides are TGTGCCAGCAGCACCGGGACAGGGGAGGGATATGGCTACACCTTC. Its translation: CASSTGTGEGYGYTF. The chain joins TRBV7-9 to TRBJ1-2; 10 nucleotides match TRBD1. The CDR3 has 15 amino acids. Trimming took 5 bases from V and 5 from J; bases not matched to a gene: 8. The V gene's germline CDR1 is SEHNR and CDR2 FQNEAQ (reference sequence). Full variable domain (missing parts from reference TRBV7-9 and TRBJ1-2): DTGVSQNPRHKITKRGQNVTFRCDPISEHNRLYWYRQTLGQGPEFLTYFQNEAQLEKSRLLSDRFSAERPKGSFSTLEIQRTEQGDSAMYLCASSTGTGEGYGYTFGSGTRLTVV.

The CDR3 bases are TGTGCCAGCAGTGCCGGGACAGGGGGATATTATGGCTACACCTTC. Translated, it gives CASSAGTGGYYGYTF. The chain carries TRBV2 and TRBJ1-2, with 11 bases matching TRBD1. The CDR3 contains 15 residues. The junction had 6 bases not matched to a gene; V was cut back by 4 bases and J by 5 bases. Germline loops: CDR1 SNHLY, CDR2 FYNNEI.

The chain links TRBV7-9 to TRBJ1-1; D might be TRBD1 (5 bases). The CDR3 totals 12 residues. The V and J ends lost 7 bases and 6 bases respectively, with 12 bases between them. From germline, CDR1 is SEHNR and CDR2 FQNEAQ (reference sequence). This chain's CDR3 is CASKGEDAEAFF. For the CDR3, the DNA is TGTGCCAGCAAAGGGGAAGATGCTGAAGCTTTCTTT.